These T cell receptor beta chains were read from a single sample in a study of T cells in Graves' hyperthyroidism and ophthalmopathy. Using its own MiXCR run on the multiplex PCR reads, TCRdb lists one record per CDR3 protein. The sample shows 490,000 or so distinct CDR3 sequences, 20% to 25% of them seen only once. The sample comprised blood. The receptor set was obtained from a woman in her seventies with Graves' ophthalmopathy. Each CDR3 is given with its conserved first and last residue. D genes are given only for firm matches. Not every row has a clone size; where given, it reads once, few, many or a size class.

j_call clone_size v_call d_call cdr3_nt cdr3_aa
TRBJ2-7 . TRBV5-1 TRBD1 TGCGCCAGCAGCCCCTGGACAGGGAGGAACGAGCAGTACTTC CASSPWTGRNEQYF
TRBJ1-4 . TRBV19 TRBD1 TGTGCCAGTAGTATCCAAGGGGACAGGCCAAATGAAAAACTGTTTTTT CASSIQGDRPNEKLFF
TRBJ2-3 many TRBV5-6 . TGTGCCAGCAGCTTTAGTGGCACAGATACGCAGTATTTT CASSFSGTDTQYF
TRBJ2-2 few TRBV6-1 TRBD1 TGTGCCAGCAGGAGACAGGGCAAACTCAACACCGGGGAGCTGTTTTTT CASRRQGKLNTGELFF
TRBJ2-3 few TRBV7-3 TRBD1 TGTGCCAGCAGCTTATCGGGACAGGGTTGGGATACGCAGTATTTT CASSLSGQGWDTQYF
TRBJ1-5 . TRBV5-6 . TGTGCCAGCAGCCGAGACAGTCAGCTTTCGCCCCAGCATTTT CASSRDSQLSPQHF
TRBJ1-3 . TRBV12-3/TRBV12-4 . TGTGCCAGCAGCTCTCTTAACCGACTTGGAAACACCATATATTTT CASSSLNRLGNTIYF
TRBJ1-2 many TRBV6-1 . TGTGCCAGCAGTGAAGCTGGAAGCTTCTATGGCTACACCTTC CASSEAGSFYGYTF
TRBJ2-7 . TRBV12-3/TRBV12-4 TRBD2 TGTGCCAGCAGTTTGGCAGCGGGAGAATACGAGCAGTACTTC CASSLAAGEYEQYF
TRBJ2-5 . TRBV7-2 TRBD2 TGTGCCAGCAGCTTACGCGGGAGGGTGGAGACCCAGTACTTC CASSLRGRVETQYF
TRBJ2-5 many TRBV7-8 . TGTGCCAGCAGCCCAACGGGGTGGGAGACCCAGTACTTC CASSPTGWETQYF
TRBJ2-1 . TRBV9 TRBD2 TGTGCCAGCAGCGTGACTAGCGGGGCCCCTGAGTTCTTC CASSVTSGAPEFF
TRBJ1-4 . TRBV7-9 TRBD1 TGTGCCAGCAGCTTACAGGGCAGGGGGCTTGGTGGTGAAAAACTGTTTTTT CASSLQGRGLGGEKLFF
TRBJ2-1 few TRBV4-1 . TGCGCCAGCAGCCGCACCGTATTCCGGGATGAGCAGTTCTTC CASSRTVFRDEQFF
TRBJ2-3 few TRBV6-5 TRBD2 TGTGCCAGCAGTTACTATAGGGGTAGCGGGAGAACAGATACGCAGTATTTT CASSYYRGSGRTDTQYF
TRBJ2-7 . TRBV7-9 . TGTGCCAGCAGCTTAGCCCTCAGCGGTCCCCGTGGGGAGCAGTACTTC CASSLALSGPRGEQYF
TRBJ2-7 . TRBV6-4 TRBD2 TGTGCCACCTCCCAGGGAGGGTACGAGCAGTACTTC CATSQGGYEQYF
TRBJ1-4 . TRBV20-1 . TGCAGTGCTAGGGGAGCTAATGAAAAACTGTTTTTT CSARGANEKLFF